This T cell receptor (beta chain) was captured by sequencing in a study of radiation and T cells in renal cell carcinoma. Sequencing was performed with immunoSEQ multiplex PCR; in TCRdb, only in-frame clones are kept and a portion is missing. The sample records tens of thousands of clones, around four fifths being singletons. Per germline, CDR1 MNHEY and CDR2 SMNVEV (reference sequence). CDR3 length: 16 amino acids. V lost 4 bases to trimming and J lost 1 base; unmatched junction nucleotides: 9. Specified time point: blood 4 weeks post-SBRT, at nephrectomy. Treatment indicated: 15 Gy SBRT to primary tumor, nephrectomy 4 weeks later.

Here the sequenced sample was blood, taken from a patient whose treatment included radiotherapy and nephrectomy. The rearrangement uses TRBV27 and TRBJ1-2; TRBD1 matches at 7 bases. This receptor was obtained from a woman aged 70-85 years with renal cell carcinoma. The CDR3 loop is CASSSVPGDSNYGYTF. CDR3 sequence (DNA): TGTGCCAGCAGTTCCGTCCCAGGGGACAGTAACTATGGCTACACCTTC.